This TCR beta chain was observed in a study of early T cells in non-severe SARS-CoV-2 infection. CDR1 and CDR2 (germline): SGHVS, FQNEAQ. Trimming stripped 5 bases from V and 7 bases from J, with 18 bases between. The CDR3 has 14 residues. Unique molecular identifiers were attached to individual cDNA molecules. MiXCR was run by TCRdb on the 5' RACE reads, yielding one entry per CDR3 protein. The table includes 74,000 or so distinct CDR3 sequences, roughly 12% detected once. The material sequenced was whole blood. The V call is TRBV7-8, the J call TRBJ2-7; no clear D. The TCR sequence derives from an adult who was a healthcare worker with PCR-confirmed SARS-CoV-2 infection or an uninfected control (not recorded which). This chain's CDR3 is CASSPSGPLWEQYF. The CDR3 nucleotides read TGTGCCAGCAGCCCCTCCGGACCACTCTGGGAGCAGTACTTC.